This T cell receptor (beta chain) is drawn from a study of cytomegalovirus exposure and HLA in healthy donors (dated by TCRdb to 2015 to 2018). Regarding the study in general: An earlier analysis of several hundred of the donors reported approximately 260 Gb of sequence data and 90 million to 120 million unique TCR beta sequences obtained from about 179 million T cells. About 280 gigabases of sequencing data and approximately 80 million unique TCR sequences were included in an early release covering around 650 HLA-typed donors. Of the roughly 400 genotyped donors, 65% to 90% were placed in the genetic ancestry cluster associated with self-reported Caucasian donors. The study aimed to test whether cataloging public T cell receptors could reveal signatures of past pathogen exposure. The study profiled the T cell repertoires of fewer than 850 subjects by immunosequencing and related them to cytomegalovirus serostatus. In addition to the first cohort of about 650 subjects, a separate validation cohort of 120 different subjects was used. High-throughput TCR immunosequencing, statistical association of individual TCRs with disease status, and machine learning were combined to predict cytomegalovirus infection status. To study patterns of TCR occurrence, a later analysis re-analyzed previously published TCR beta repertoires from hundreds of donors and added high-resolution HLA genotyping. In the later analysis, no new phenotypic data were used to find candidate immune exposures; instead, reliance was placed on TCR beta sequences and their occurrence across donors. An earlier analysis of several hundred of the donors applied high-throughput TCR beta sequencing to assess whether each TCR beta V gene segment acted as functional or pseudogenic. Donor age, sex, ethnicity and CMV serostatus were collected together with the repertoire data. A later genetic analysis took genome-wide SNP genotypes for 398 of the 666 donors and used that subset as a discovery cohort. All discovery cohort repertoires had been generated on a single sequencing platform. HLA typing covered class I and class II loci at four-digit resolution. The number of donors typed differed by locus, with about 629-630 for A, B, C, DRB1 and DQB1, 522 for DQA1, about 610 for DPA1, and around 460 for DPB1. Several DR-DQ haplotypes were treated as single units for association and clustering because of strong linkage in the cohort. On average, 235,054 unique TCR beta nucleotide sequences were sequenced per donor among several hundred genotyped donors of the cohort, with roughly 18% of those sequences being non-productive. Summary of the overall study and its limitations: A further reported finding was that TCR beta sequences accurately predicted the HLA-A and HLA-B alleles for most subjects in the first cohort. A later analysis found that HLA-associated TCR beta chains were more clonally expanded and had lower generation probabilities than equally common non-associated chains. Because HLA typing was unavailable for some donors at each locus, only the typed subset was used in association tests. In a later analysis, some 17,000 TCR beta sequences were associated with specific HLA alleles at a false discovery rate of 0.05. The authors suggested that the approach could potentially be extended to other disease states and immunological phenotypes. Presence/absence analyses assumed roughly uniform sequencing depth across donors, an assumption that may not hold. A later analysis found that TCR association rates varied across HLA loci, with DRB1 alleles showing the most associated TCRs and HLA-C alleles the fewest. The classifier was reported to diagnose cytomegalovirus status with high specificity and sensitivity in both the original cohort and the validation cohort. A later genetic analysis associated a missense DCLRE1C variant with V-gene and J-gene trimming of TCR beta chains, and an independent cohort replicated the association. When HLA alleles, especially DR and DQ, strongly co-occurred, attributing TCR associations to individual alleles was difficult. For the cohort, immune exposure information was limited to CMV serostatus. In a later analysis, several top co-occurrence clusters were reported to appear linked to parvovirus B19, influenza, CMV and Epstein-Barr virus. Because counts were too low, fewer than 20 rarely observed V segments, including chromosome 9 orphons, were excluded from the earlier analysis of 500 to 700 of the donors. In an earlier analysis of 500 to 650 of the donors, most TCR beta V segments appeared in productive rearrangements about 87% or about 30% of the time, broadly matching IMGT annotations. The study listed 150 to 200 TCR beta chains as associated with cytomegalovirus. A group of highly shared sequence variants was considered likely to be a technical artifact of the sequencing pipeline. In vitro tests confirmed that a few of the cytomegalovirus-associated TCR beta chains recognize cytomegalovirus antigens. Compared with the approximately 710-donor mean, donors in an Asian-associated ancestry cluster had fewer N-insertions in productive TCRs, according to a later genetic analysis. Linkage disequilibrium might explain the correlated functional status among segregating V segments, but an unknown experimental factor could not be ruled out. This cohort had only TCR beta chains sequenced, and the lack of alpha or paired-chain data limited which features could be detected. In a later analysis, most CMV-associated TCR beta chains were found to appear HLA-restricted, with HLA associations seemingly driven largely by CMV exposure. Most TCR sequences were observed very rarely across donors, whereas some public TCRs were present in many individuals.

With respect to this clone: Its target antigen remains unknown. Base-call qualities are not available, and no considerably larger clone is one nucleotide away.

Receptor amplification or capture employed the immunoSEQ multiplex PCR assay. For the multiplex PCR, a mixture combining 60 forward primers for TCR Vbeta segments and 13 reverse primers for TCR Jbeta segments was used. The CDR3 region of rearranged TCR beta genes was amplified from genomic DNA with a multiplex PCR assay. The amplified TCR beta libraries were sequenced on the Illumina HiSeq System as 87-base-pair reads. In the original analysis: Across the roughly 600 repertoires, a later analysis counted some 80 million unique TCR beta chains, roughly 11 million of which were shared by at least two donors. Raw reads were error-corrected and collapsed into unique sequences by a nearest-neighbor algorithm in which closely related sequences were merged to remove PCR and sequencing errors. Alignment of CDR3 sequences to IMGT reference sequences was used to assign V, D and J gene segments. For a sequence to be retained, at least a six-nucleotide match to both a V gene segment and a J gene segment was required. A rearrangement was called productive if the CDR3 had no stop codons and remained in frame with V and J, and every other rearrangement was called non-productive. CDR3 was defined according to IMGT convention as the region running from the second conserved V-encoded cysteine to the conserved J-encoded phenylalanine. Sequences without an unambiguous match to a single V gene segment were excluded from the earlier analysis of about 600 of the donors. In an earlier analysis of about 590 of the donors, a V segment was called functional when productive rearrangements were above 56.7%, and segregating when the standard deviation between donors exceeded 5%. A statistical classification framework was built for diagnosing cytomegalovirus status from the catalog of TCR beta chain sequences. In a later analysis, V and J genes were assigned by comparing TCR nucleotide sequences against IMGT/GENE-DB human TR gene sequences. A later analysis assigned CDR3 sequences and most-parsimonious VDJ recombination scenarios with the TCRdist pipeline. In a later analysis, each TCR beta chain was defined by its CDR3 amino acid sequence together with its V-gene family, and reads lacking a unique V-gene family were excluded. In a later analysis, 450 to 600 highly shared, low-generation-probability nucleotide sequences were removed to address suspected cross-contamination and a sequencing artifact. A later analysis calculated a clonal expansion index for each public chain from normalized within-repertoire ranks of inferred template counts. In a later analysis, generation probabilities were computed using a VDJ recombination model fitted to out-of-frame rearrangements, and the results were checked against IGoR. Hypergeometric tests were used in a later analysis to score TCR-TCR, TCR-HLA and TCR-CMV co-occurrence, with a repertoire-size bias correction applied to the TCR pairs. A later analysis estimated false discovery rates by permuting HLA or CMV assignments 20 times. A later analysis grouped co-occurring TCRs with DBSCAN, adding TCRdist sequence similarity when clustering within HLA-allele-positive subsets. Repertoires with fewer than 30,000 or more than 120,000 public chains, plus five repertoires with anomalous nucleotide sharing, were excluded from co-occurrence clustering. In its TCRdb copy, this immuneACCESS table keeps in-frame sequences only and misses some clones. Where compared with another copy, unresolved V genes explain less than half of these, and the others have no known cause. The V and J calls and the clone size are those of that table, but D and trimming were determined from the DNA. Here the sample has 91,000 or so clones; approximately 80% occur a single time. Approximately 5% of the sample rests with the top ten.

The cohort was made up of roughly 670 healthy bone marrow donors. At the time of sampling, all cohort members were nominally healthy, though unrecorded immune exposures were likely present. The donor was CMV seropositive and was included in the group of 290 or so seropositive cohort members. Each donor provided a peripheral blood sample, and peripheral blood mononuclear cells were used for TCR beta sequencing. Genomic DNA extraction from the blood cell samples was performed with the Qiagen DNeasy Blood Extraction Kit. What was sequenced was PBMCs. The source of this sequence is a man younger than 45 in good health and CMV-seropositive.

The CDR3 in this case is CATSRAGETEAFF. The DNA sequence is given as TGTGCCACCAGCAGAGCAGGGGAGACTGAAGCTTTCTTT. The rearrangement combines TRBV15 with TRBJ1-1; 6 matching bases give a weak D call of TRBD1. V is reduced by 1 base and J by 5 bases, leaving a spacing of 8 bases between them. CDR1 and CDR2, looked up from the germline V gene (reference sequence), are LNHNV and YYDKDF. CDR3 length: 13 amino acids, cysteine to phenylalanine. Only the CDR3 DNA stays, 39 bases, in frame from base 1.